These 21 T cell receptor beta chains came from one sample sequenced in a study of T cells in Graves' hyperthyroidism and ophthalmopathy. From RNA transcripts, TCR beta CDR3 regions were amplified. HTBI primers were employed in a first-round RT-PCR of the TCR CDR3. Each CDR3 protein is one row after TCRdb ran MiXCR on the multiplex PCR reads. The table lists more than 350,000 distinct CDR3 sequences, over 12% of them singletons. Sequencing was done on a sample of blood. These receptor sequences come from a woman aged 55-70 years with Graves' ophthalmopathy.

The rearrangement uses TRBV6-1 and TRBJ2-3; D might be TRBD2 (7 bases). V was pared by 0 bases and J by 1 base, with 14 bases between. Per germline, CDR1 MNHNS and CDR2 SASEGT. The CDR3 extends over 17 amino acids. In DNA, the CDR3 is TGTGCCAGCAGTGAAGCAGGGCGGGGGCTTCGCACAGATACGCAGTATTTT. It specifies CASSEAGRGLRTDTQYF.

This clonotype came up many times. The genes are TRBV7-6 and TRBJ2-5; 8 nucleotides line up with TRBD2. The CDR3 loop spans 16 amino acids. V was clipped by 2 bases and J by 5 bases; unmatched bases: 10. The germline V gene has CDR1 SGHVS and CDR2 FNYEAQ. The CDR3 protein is CASSLLSSGSRETQYF. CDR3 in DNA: TGTGCCAGCAGCTTATTATCCAGCGGGAGTAGGGAGACCCAGTACTTC. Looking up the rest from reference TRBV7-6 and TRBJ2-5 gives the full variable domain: GAGVSQSPRYKVTKRGQDVALRCDPISGHVSLYWYRQALGQGPEFLTYFNYEAQQDKSGLPNDRFSAERPEGSISTLTIQRTEQRDSAMYRCASSLLSSGSRETQYFGPGTRLLVL.

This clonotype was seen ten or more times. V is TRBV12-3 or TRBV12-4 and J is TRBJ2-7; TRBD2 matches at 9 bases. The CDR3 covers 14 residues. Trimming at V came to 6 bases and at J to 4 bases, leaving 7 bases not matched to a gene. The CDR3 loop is CASSLGGGVYEQYF. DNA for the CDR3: TGTGCCAGCAGCCTTGGCGGGGGGGTTTACGAGCAGTACTTC.

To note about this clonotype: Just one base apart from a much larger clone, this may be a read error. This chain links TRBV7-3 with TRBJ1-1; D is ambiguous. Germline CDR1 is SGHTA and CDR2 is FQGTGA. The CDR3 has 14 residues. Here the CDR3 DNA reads TGTGCCAGCAGCTTAATGGGGATGAACATTGAAGCTTTCTTT. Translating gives CASSLMGMNIEAFF.

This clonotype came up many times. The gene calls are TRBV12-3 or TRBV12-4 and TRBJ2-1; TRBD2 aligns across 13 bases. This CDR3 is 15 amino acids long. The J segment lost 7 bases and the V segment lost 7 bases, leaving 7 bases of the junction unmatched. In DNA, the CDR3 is TGTGCCAGCACCTCAGGACTAGCGGGAGCGAATGAGCAGTTCTTC. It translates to CASTSGLAGANEQFF.

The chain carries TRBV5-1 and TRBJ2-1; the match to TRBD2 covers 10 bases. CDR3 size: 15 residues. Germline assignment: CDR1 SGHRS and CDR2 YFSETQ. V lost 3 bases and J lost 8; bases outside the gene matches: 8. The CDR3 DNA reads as TGCGCCAGCAGCTCTCTAGCGGGAGTATCATATGAGCAGTTCTTC. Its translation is CASSSLAGVSYEQFF.

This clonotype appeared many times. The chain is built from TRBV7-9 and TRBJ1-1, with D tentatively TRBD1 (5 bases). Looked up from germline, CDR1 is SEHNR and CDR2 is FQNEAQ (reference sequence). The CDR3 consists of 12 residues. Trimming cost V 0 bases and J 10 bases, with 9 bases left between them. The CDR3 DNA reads TGTGCCAGCAGCTTAGCCTCCGGGGGAGCTTTCTTT. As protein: CASSLASGGAFF.

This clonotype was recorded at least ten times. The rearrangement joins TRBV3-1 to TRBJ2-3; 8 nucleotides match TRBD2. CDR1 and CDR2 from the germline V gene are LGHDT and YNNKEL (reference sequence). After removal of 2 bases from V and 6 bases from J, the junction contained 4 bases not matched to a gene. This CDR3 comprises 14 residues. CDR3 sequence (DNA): TGTGCCAGCAGCCAAATGGCTAGCGGGGATACGCAGTATTTT. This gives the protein CASSQMASGDTQYF.

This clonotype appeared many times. CDR3 coding DNA: TGTGCCAGCAGCTTCGGGACATCCTACAATGAGCAGTTCTTC. Protein: CASSFGTSYNEQFF. This rearrangement joins TRBV11-3 to TRBJ2-1, with D possibly being TRBD1 (6 bases). Germline loops: CDR1 SGHNT, CDR2 YENEEA. Trimming pared 3 bases from V and 1 base from J, leaving 7 bases between. The CDR3 runs 14 residues.

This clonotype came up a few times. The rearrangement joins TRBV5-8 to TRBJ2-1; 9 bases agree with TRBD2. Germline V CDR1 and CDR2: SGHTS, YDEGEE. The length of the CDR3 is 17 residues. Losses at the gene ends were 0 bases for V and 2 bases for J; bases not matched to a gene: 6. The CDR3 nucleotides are TGTGCCAGCAGCTTGGACCAACTAGCGGGCCCCTACAATGAGCAGTTCTTC. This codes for CASSLDQLAGPYNEQFF.

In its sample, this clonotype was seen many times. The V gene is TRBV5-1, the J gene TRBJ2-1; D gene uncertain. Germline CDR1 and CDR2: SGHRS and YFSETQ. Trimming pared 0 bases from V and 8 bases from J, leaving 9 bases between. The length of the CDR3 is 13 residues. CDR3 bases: TGCGCCAGCAGCTTGGATCCTTTGGATGAGCAGTTCTTC. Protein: CASSLDPLDEQFF.

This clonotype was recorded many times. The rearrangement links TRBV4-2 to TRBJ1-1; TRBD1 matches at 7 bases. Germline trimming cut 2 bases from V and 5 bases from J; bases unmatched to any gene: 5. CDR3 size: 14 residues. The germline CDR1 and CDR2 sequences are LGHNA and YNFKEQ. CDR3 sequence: CASSQPTGDTEAFF. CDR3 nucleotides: TGTGCCAGCAGCCAACCTACAGGGGATACTGAAGCTTTCTTT.

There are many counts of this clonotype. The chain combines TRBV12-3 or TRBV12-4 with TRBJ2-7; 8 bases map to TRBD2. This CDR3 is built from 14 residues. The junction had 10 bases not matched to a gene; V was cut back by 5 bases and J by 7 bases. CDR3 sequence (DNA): TGTGCCAGCAGTCCGACACCGGGACTAGATGAGCAGTACTTC. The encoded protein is CASSPTPGLDEQYF.

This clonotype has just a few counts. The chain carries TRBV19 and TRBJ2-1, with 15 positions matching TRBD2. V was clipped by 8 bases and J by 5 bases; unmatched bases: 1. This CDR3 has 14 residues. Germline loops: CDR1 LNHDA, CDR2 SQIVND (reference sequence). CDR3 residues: CASRTSGRDNEQFF. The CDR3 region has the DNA TGTGCCAGTCGGACTAGCGGGAGGGACAATGAGCAGTTCTTC.

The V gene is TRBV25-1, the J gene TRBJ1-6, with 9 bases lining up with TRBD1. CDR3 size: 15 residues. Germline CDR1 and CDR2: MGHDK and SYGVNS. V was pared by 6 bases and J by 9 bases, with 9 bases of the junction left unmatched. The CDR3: CASSRDRESSSPLHF. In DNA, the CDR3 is TGTGCCAGCAGCCGGGACAGGGAGTCTAGTTCACCCCTCCACTTT.

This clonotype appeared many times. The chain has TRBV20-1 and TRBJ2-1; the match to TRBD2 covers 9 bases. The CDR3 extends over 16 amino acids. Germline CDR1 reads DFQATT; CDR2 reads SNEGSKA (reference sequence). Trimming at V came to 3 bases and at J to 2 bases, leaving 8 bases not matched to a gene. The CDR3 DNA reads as TGCAGTGCTAGGGACTTAGCGGGAGTTGCCTACAATGAGCAGTTCTTC. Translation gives CSARDLAGVAYNEQFF.

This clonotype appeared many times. CDR3 protein: CASSETGLVNTGELFF. CDR3 nucleotides: TGTGCCAGCAGTGAAACGGGACTCGTGAACACCGGGGAGCTGTTTTTT. The chain joins TRBV6-1 to TRBJ2-2, with D possibly matching TRBD2 (6 bases). Trimming took 2 bases from V and 1 from J, leaving 11 bases between them. In germline, CDR1 is MNHNS, CDR2 SASEGT. The CDR3 is 16 amino acids.

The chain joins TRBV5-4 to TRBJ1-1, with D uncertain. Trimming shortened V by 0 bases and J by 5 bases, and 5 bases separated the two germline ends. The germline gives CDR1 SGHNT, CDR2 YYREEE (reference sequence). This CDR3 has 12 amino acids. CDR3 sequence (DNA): TGTGCCAGCAGCTTGGATGGTACTGAAGCTTTCTTT. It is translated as CASSLDGTEAFF.

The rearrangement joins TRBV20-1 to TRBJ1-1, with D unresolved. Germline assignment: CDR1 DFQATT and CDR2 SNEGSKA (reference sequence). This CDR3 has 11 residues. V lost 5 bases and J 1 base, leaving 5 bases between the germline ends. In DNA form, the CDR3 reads TGCAGTGCTGGGTCGAACACTGAAGCTTTCTTT. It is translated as CSAGSNTEAFF.

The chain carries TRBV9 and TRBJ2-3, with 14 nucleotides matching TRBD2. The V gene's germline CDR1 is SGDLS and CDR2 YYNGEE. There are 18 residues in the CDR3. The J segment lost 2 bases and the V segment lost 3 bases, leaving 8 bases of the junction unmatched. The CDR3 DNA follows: TGTGCCAGCAGCGCCAGACTAGCGGGAGGGCCTTTCACAGATACGCAGTATTTT. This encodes CASSARLAGGPFTDTQYF.

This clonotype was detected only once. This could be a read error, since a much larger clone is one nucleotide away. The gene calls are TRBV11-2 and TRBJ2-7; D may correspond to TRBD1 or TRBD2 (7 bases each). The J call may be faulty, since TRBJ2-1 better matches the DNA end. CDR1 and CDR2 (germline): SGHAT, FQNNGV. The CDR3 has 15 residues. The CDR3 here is CASSFQGGMSYEQFF. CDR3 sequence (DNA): TGTGCCAGCAGCTTCCAGGGGGGGATGTCCTACGAGCAGTTCTTC.